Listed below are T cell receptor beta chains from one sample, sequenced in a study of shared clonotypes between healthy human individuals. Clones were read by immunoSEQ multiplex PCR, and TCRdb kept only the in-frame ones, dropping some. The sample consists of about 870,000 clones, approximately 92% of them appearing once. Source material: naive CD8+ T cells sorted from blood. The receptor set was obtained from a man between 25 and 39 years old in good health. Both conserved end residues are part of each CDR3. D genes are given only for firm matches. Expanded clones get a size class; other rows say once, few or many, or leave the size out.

CDR3 DNA: TGTGCCAGCAACCATCCGCGTCGGGACAGGGATTACGAGCAGTACTTC
CDR3 protein: CASNHPRRDRDYEQYF
J gene: TRBJ2-7
V gene: TRBV21-1
D gene: .
clone size: .

CDR3 DNA: TGTGCCAGCAGCTTCTTACCTAGCGGGAGGTCCTACAATGAGCAGTTCTTC
CDR3 protein: CASSFLPSGRSYNEQFF
J gene: TRBJ2-1
V gene: TRBV7-3
D gene: TRBD2
clone size: few

CDR3 DNA: TGTGCCAGCAGCGTAGGTGGGGGAGATGAGCAGTTCTTC
CDR3 protein: CASSVGGGDEQFF
J gene: TRBJ2-1
V gene: TRBV9
D gene: .
clone size: .

CDR3 DNA: TGCGCCAGCAGCTTGGGACTAGCGGGACGATATGGAGAGCAGTTCTTC
CDR3 protein: CASSLGLAGRYGEQFF
J gene: TRBJ2-1
V gene: TRBV5-1
D gene: TRBD2
clone size: once

CDR3 DNA: TGCGCCAGCAGCTTGGTTCGGGGGGGCGGAACCAGGGAGCTGTTTTTT
CDR3 protein: CASSLVRGGGTRELFF
J gene: TRBJ2-2
V gene: TRBV5-1
D gene: TRBD2
clone size: .

CDR3 DNA: TGTGCCAGCGATCAGGGCTCCTACGAGCAGTACTTC
CDR3 protein: CASDQGSYEQYF
J gene: TRBJ2-7
V gene: TRBV7-9
D gene: .
clone size: .

CDR3 DNA: TGTGCCAGCAGTGACGCTGTGGGGGGTAATCAGCCCCAGCATTTT
CDR3 protein: CASSDAVGGNQPQHF
J gene: TRBJ1-5
V gene: TRBV6-1
D gene: .
clone size: .

CDR3 DNA: TGCAGCGTTGTGCTGGCGTCTAGCGGAGCAGATACGCAGTATTTT
CDR3 protein: CSVVLASSGADTQYF
J gene: TRBJ2-3
V gene: TRBV29-1
D gene: TRBD2
clone size: .

CDR3 DNA: TGTGCCAGCAAAAAGACAAGCAATTTGAACACTGAAGCTTTCTTT
CDR3 protein: CASKKTSNLNTEAFF
J gene: TRBJ1-1
V gene: TRBV28
D gene: .
clone size: .

CDR3 DNA: TGTGCCAGCAGCTCGAGATTAAGTACGGGAGCCAACTTATACAATGAGCAGTTCTTC
CDR3 protein: CASSSRLSTGANLYNEQFF
J gene: TRBJ2-1
V gene: TRBV27
D gene: .
clone size: .

CDR3 DNA: TGTGCCAGCAGCTTGCCTCCGGGACAGATACAAGAGACCCAGTACTTC
CDR3 protein: CASSLPPGQIQETQYF
J gene: TRBJ2-5
V gene: TRBV9
D gene: TRBD1
clone size: .

CDR3 DNA: TGTGCCAGCAGTTACGGACTAGCGGGGTCCTACGAGCAGTACTTC
CDR3 protein: CASSYGLAGSYEQYF
J gene: TRBJ2-7
V gene: TRBV6-5
D gene: TRBD2
clone size: .

CDR3 DNA: TGCAGCGTCTTTGAGGGTAGCGGGAGCACAGATACGCAGTATTTT
CDR3 protein: CSVFEGSGSTDTQYF
J gene: TRBJ2-3
V gene: TRBV29-1
D gene: TRBD2
clone size: .

CDR3 DNA: TGTGCCAGCAGCTTAGATCCTGACTACAATGAGCAGTTCTTC
CDR3 protein: CASSLDPDYNEQFF
J gene: TRBJ2-1
V gene: TRBV7-6
D gene: .
clone size: few

CDR3 DNA: TGTGCCTGGACGCCCCACGAGCAGTACTTC
CDR3 protein: CAWTPHEQYF
J gene: TRBJ2-7
V gene: TRBV30
D gene: .
clone size: .

CDR3 DNA: TGCAGCGCTTCTTCGGGGCCAGCCTACGAGCAGTACTTC
CDR3 protein: CSASSGPAYEQYF
J gene: TRBJ2-7
V gene: TRBV29-1
D gene: .
clone size: .

CDR3 DNA: TGTGCCAGCAGCTTTTCTATCGGGAGTAGTCCCTACAATGAGCAGTTCTTC
CDR3 protein: CASSFSIGSSPYNEQFF
J gene: TRBJ2-1
V gene: TRBV11-2
D gene: .
clone size: .

CDR3 DNA: TGTGCCAGCAGCCAGTTGCCGGGGCCTAGCTCTGGGGCCAACGTCCTGACTTTC
CDR3 protein: CASSQLPGPSSGANVLTF
J gene: TRBJ2-6
V gene: TRBV7-3
D gene: .
clone size: .

CDR3 DNA: TGTGCCAGTAGTCTTCAGGGGAGGACTTACGAGCAGTACTTC
CDR3 protein: CASSLQGRTYEQYF
J gene: TRBJ2-7
V gene: TRBV19
D gene: .
clone size: .

CDR3 DNA: TGCGCCAGCAGCCAAGGGGGACAGGGAATGTTTTTT
CDR3 protein: CASSQGGQGMFF
J gene: TRBJ1-4
V gene: TRBV4-1
D gene: TRBD1
clone size: .